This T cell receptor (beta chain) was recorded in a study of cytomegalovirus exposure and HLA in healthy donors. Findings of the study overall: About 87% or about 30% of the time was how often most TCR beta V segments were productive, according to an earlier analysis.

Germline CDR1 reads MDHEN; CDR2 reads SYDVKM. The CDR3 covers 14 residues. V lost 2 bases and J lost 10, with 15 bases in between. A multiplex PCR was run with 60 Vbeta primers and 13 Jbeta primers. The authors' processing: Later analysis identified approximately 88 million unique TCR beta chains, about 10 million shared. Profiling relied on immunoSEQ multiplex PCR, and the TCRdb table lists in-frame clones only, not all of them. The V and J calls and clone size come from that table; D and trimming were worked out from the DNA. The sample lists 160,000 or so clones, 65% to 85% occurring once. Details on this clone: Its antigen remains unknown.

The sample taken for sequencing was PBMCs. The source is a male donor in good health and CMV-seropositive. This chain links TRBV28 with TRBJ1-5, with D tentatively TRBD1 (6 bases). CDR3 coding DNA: TGTGCCAGCAGTTTAGGCCAGGGGCTTCGCCCCCAGCATTTT. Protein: CASSLGQGLRPQHF.